This T cell receptor (beta chain) was recorded in a study of Ad26.COV2.S vaccination and SARS-CoV-2 variants. Study-level background: Donor joined the COV1001 Ad26.COV2.S trial arm. Donor got 5x10^10 or 1x10^11 viral particles of Ad26.COV2.S.

Whole-study findings and limits: Compared with placebo recipients, vaccine recipients had higher spike-specific TCR breadth.

The assay was immunoSEQ multiplex PCR, and TCRdb's table has in-frame clones only and misses some. The sample contains fewer than 500,000 clones, 75% to 95% of which appear only once. Sample treatment: about 20 received Ad26.COV2.S at low or high dose, single or two shots; roughly five received placebo; per-sample allocation not given. All samples were drawn on day 63, counting from the first vaccine or placebo injection. Recruitment in Boston yielded a donor of adult age, 18-55 years. V lost 3 bases, J lost 6 bases, and 8 bases stayed unmatched. Looked up from germline, CDR1 is LGHNA and CDR2 is YSLEER. The length of the CDR3 is 15 residues. A note on this clone: Its target is unknown.

The TCR was taken from a person between 18 and 60 years old who received the Ad26.COV2.S COVID-19 vaccine or a placebo. Sequences were derived from peripheral blood, sampled in a trial of Ad26.COV2.S vaccine versus placebo. The V and J genes are TRBV4-3 and TRBJ2-7; 10 positions match TRBD2. CDR3 sequence: CASSQTLAGVVEQYF. CDR3 coding DNA: TGCGCCAGCAGCCAGACCCTAGCGGGAGTCGTCGAGCAGTACTTC.